Each of the 7 T cell receptor beta chains below was sequenced from the same sample in a study of cytomegalovirus exposure and HLA in healthy donors listed by TCRdb under 2017. Library construction relied on the immunoSEQ multiplex PCR assay. For the multiplex PCR, a mixture combining 60 forward primers for TCR Vbeta segments and 13 reverse primers for TCR Jbeta segments was used. TCRdb mirrors the immuneACCESS table, restricted to in-frame sequences. Some clones are absent from its copies; in checked studies, under half trace to an unresolved V gene, and the reason for the others is unknown. A total of about 93,000 clones appear in this sample, roughly four fifths of them only once. Jointly, the top ten make up 0.45% to 0.6% of the sample. The sequenced material came from PBMCs. These receptor sequences come from a man aged 25-45 years in good health and CMV-seronegative.

This chain connects TRBV5-6 to TRBJ1-2, with unresolved D. Germline CDR1 reads SGHDT; CDR2 reads YYEEEE. This CDR3 has 15 amino acids. Trimming cost V 3 bases and J 3 bases, with 15 bases left between them. CDR3 loop: CASSSIGRVDYGYTF. The DNA of the CDR3 is TGTGCCAGCAGCTCCATCGGGAGGGTTGACTATGGCTACACCTTC.

This clone appeared a few times. This sequence joins TRBV5-6 and TRBJ2-7; 7 bases fit TRBD1. Germline V gene lookup returns CDR1 SGHDT and CDR2 YYEEEE. The CDR3 loop spans 13 amino acids. V trimming: 2 bases; J trimming: 3 bases; junction bases outside the gene matches: 2. CDR3 in amino acids: CASSLGQDYEQYV. The CDR3 region has the DNA TGTGCCAGCAGCTTAGGACAGGACTACGAGCAGTACGTC.

This clone is a singleton in its sample. The chain employs TRBV5-1 and TRBJ1-2, with D uncertain. Trimming cost V 0 bases and J 7 bases, with 13 bases left between them. Germline V gives CDR1 SGHRS, CDR2 YFSETQ. The CDR3 length is 14 residues. CDR3 in amino acids: CASSLAEGSIGYTF. CDR3 DNA: TGCGCCAGCAGCTTGGCAGAGGGATCGATTGGCTACACCTTC.

The genes are TRBV4-1 and TRBJ1-1, with unresolved D. CDR3 length equals 14 residues. Germline lookup yields CDR1 MGHRA and CDR2 YSYEKL. V lost 6 bases and J lost 5, with 16 bases in between. The CDR3 coding sequence is TGCGCCAGCAGGGGATCTTTACGGGGAACTGAAGCTTTCTTT. Amino acids: CASRGSLRGTEAFF.

This clone has just one count. The chain uses TRBV2 and TRBJ2-2, with D uncertain. CDR1 SNHLY and CDR2 FYNNEI come from the germline V gene. The germline V and J ends were trimmed by 4 bases and 1 base, with 4 bases remaining between them. The CDR3 has 13 amino acids. The CDR3 loop is CASSGLNTGELFF. As DNA, the CDR3 is TGTGCCAGCAGTGGACTGAACACCGGGGAGCTGTTTTTT.

The chain has TRBV4-1 and TRBJ2-3; D is undetermined. CDR1 and CDR2 from the germline V gene are MGHRA and YSYEKL. This CDR3 region has 15 residues. V was clipped by 1 base and J by 2 bases, with 10 bases between them. The CDR3 is CASSQGLSPTDTQYF. The CDR3 DNA is TGCGCCAGCAGCCAAGGCCTCAGTCCCACAGATACGCAGTATTTT.

This chain connects TRBV28 to TRBJ2-5; possible D gene TRBD1, 6 bases. The CDR3 sequence is 13 residues long. Germline V gene sequence: CDR1 MDHEN, CDR2 SYDVKM. V was clipped by 3 bases and J by 7 bases, with 12 bases between them. The CDR3 region is CASSFSRGWTQYF. DNA of the CDR3: TGTGCCAGCAGTTTCTCCAGGGGATGGACCCAGTACTTC.